Listed here are 24 T cell receptor beta chains from one sample, sequenced in a study of response to subunit inactivated influenza vaccine. MiXCR, applied by TCRdb to the RT-PCR reads, yields one record per CDR3 protein. The sample shows 500,000 to 600,000 distinct CDR3 sequences, 15% to 20% of them seen only once. The source was CD4+ T cells sorted from PBMCs, collected less than 30 months after vaccination. Receptor source: a man aged 50 to 69 who received an inactivated influenza vaccine.

The chain joins TRBV7-9 to TRBJ2-1, with 12 bases matching TRBD2. Trimming cost V 1 base and J 4 bases; bases outside gene matches: 2. Germline assignment: CDR1 SEHNR and CDR2 FQNEAQ (reference sequence). The CDR3 length is 16 residues. CDR3 bases: TGTGCCAGCAGCTTAGGGACTAGCGGGGATTACAATGAGCAGTTCTTC. Amino acid sequence: CASSLGTSGDYNEQFF.

This clonotype was counted a few times. The chain recombines TRBV29-1 with TRBJ1-1, with TRBD1 as a possible D gene (5 bases). The germline CDR1 and CDR2 sequences are SQVTM and ANQGSEA. This CDR3 has 14 amino acids. Trimming removed 4 bases from V and 8 bases from J, with 20 bases in between. DNA for the CDR3: TGCAGCGTTGGTTGGGCAGGGTCCTTTTCAGAAGCTTTCTTT. It is translated as CSVGWAGSFSEAFF.

This chain links TRBV7-2 with TRBJ2-7; D gene uncertain. The CDR3 runs 11 residues. In germline, CDR1 is SGHTA, CDR2 FQGNSA. Deletions cut 5 bases from V and 6 bases from J, with 8 bases between. For the CDR3, the DNA is TGTGCCAGCAGCCCGGCGGTCGAGCAGTACTTC. It encodes CASSPAVEQYF.

This clonotype appeared a few times. The CDR3 here is CSSGDFGPEAFF. CDR3 bases: TGCAGCTCCGGGGACTTCGGGCCTGAAGCTTTCTTT. The chain is built from TRBV29-1 and TRBJ1-1; possible D gene TRBD1, 5 bases. From germline, CDR1 is SQVTM and CDR2 ANQGSEA. The V and J ends lost 8 bases and 6 bases respectively, with 16 bases between them. This CDR3 has 12 amino acids.

This clonotype was found a few times. The chain links TRBV6-5 to TRBJ2-2, with D perhaps matching TRBD1 (7 bases). The CDR3 is 13 amino acids. Trimming cost V 10 bases and J 2 bases, with 11 bases left between them. CDR1 is MNHEY and CDR2 is SVGAGI in the germline V gene. The CDR3 nucleotides are TGTGCCACGGGGGACAGAAACACCGGGGAGCTGTTTTTT. Protein sequence: CATGDRNTGELFF.

This chain links TRBV4-3 with TRBJ2-7; D gene ambiguous. The CDR3 runs to 17 residues. Germline CDR1 LGHNA, CDR2 YSLEER. V was shortened by 0 bases and J by 2 bases, with 17 bases between the two germline ends. The CDR3 nucleotides read TGCGCCAGCAGCCAAGAGGCAATCCGCCTTGGTCCCTACGAGCAGTACTTC. The encoded protein is CASSQEAIRLGPYEQYF.

This clonotype was picked up a small number of times. V and J are TRBV24-1 and TRBJ2-3; D is perhaps TRBD2 (5 bases). CDR1 is KGHDR and CDR2 is SFDVKD in the germline V gene. The CDR3 runs 14 residues. Trimming removed 9 bases at V and 1 base at J, with 13 bases between. CDR3 DNA sequence: TGTGCCACCGGGGAGCGAAGGGGCACAGATACGCAGTATTTT. It yields the protein CATGERRGTDTQYF.

This clonotype turned up a few times. The chain couples TRBV7-2 to TRBJ2-3; 7 nucleotides agree with TRBD2. CDR1 and CDR2 from the germline V gene are SGHTA and FQGNSA. The length of the CDR3 is 16 residues. Trimming took 1 base from V and 1 from J; bases not matched to a gene: 5. DNA of the CDR3: TGTGCCAGCAGCTTAGAACCGGCGGGGGGCACAGATACGCAGTATTTT. This encodes CASSLEPAGGTDTQYF.

This clonotype came up many times. The chain recombines TRBV28 with TRBJ1-2; a possible D gene is TRBD1 (6 bases). The CDR3 consists of 13 residues. The V gene's germline CDR1 is MDHEN and CDR2 SYDVKM. Trimming cost V 6 bases and J 4 bases, with 12 bases left between them. The CDR3 is CASSSGAPYGYTF. The DNA for the CDR3 is TGTGCCAGCAGCTCGGGGGCCCCCTATGGCTACACCTTC.

The table lists this clonotype with a few counts. The chain joins TRBV3-1 to TRBJ1-2, with D possibly TRBD1 on 5 matching bases. Germline V gene sequence: CDR1 LGHDT, CDR2 YNNKEL (reference sequence). Between the trimmed V and J ends, which lost 1 base and 1 base, there was a span of 10 bases. CDR3 length: 15 residues. Written as DNA, the CDR3 is TGTGCCAGCAGCCAAGTTGTGACAGATAACTATGGCTACACCTTC. It codes for CASSQVVTDNYGYTF.

This clonotype showed up just a few times. This chain uses TRBV3-1 with TRBJ2-3; possibly TRBD2 for D (6 bases). V lost 8 bases and J lost 4, with 10 bases in between. CDR3 size: 12 residues. The germline CDR1 and CDR2 sequences are LGHDT and YNNKEL (reference sequence). CDR3 residues: CASGRGSDTQYF. The DNA of the CDR3 is TGTGCCAGCGGACGGGGGTCAGATACGCAGTATTTT.

This clonotype was observed a few times. The genes are TRBV10-3 and TRBJ2-2, with no clear D. This CDR3 comprises 15 residues. Germline CDR1 ENHRY, CDR2 SYGVKD. The V end was cut by 3 bases, the J end by 1 base, with 9 bases between. The CDR3 nucleotides read TGTGCCATCAGTGATTATGGAAAGAACACCGGGGAGCTGTTTTTT. Translating gives CAISDYGKNTGELFF.

The chain employs TRBV6-1 and TRBJ2-7; D call uncertain. Trimming took off 3 bases at V and 7 bases at J, with 13 bases between the two ends. In germline, CDR1 is MNHNS, CDR2 SASEGT. This CDR3 region has 13 residues. The chain's CDR3 is CASSESFSQEQYF. Here the CDR3 DNA reads TGTGCCAGCAGTGAGAGTTTTAGCCAAGAGCAGTACTTC.

The gene calls are TRBV30 and TRBJ2-5; tentatively, D is TRBD2 (6 bases). V lost 3 bases and J lost 4, with 9 bases in between. The CDR3 is 12 amino acids. The germline V gene encodes CDR1 GTSNPN and CDR2 SVGIG (reference sequence). The CDR3 sequence: CAWRLAGETQYF. CDR3 sequence (DNA): TGTGCCTGGAGACTAGCCGGAGAGACCCAGTACTTC.

The chain carries TRBV5-4 and TRBJ2-7; D remains ambiguous. V lost 9 bases and J 0 bases, leaving 16 bases between the germline ends. Germline loops: CDR1 SGHNT, CDR2 YYREEE (reference sequence). This CDR3 comprises 14 residues. The CDR3 spells CAMGSGLSSYEQYF. The CDR3 nucleotides are TGTGCCATGGGCTCTGGGCTGAGCTCCTACGAGCAGTACTTC.

This clonotype was recorded a few times. The V call is TRBV12-3 or TRBV12-4, the J call TRBJ1-1; a weak D match, TRBD1 (6 bases). V was cut by 5 bases and J by 4 bases, with 11 bases left in between. CDR3 length: 13 amino acids. CDR3 bases: TGTGCCAGCAGTCCAGGGGTAAGCACTGAAGCTTTCTTT. Amino acid sequence: CASSPGVSTEAFF.

This clonotype was counted ten times or more. The gene calls are TRBV20-1 and TRBJ1-5; D unclear. Germline loops: CDR1 DFQATT, CDR2 SNEGSKA (reference sequence). The ends were cut back, 0 bases at V and 0 bases at J, with 3 bases in the middle. The length of the CDR3 is 13 residues. CDR3 region: CSARENSNQPQHF. Here the CDR3 DNA reads TGCAGTGCTAGAGAGAATAGCAATCAGCCCCAGCATTTT.

In its sample, this clonotype was seen many times. This chain joins TRBV18 and TRBJ1-1; 7 bases map to TRBD1. V was clipped by 3 bases and J by 3 bases; unmatched bases: 1. In germline, CDR1 is KGHSH, CDR2 LQKENI. The CDR3 totals 13 residues. The CDR3 bases are TGTGCCAGCTCACCCGGACAGGACACTGAAGCTTTCTTT. It codes for CASSPGQDTEAFF. Complete variable domain (other parts from reference TRBV18 and TRBJ1-1): NAGVMQNPRHLVRRRGQEARLRCSPMKGHSHVYWYRQLPEEGLKFMVYLQKENIIDESGMPKERFSAEFPKEGPSILRIQQVVRGDSAAYFCASSPGQDTEAFFGQGTRLTVV.

The sample holds a few counts of this clonotype. V is TRBV5-1 and J is TRBJ2-2; 7 bases fit TRBD2. This CDR3 comprises 16 residues. Germline loops: CDR1 SGHRS, CDR2 YFSETQ. J was trimmed by 5 bases and V by 5 bases; bases with no gene match: 12. The CDR3 DNA reads TGCGCCAGCAGGACGATACCGGGAGGCGGAACCGGGGAGCTGTTTTTT. It specifies CASRTIPGGGTGELFF.

In its sample, this clonotype was seen a few times. The rearrangement links TRBV20-1 to TRBJ1-4, with 7 nucleotides matching TRBD1. Germline CDR1 reads DFQATT; CDR2 reads SNEGSKA (reference sequence). V lost 1 base to trimming and J lost 8 bases; unmatched junction nucleotides: 4. The length of the CDR3 is 13 residues. The CDR3 DNA follows: TGCAGTGCTAGAGGACAGGGTTACGAAAAACTGTTTTTT. Protein sequence: CSARGQGYEKLFF.

The table lists this clonotype with a few counts. The V and J genes are TRBV7-9 and TRBJ2-5, with D unresolved. Germline assignment: CDR1 SEHNR and CDR2 FQNEAQ (reference sequence). V was cut by 0 bases and J by 6 bases, with 5 bases left in between. This CDR3 has 12 amino acids. The CDR3 spells CASSLAVKTQYF. Here the CDR3 DNA reads TGTGCCAGCAGCTTAGCGGTAAAGACCCAGTACTTC.

The rearrangement uses TRBV15 and TRBJ1-4; D uncertain. Trimming pared 1 base from V and 4 bases from J, leaving 10 bases between. Germline values: CDR1 LNHNV, CDR2 YYDKDF (reference sequence). CDR3 length: 15 amino acids. CDR3 amino acids: CATSRAQTHNEKLFF. The CDR3 coding sequence is TGTGCCACCAGCAGAGCCCAGACCCATAATGAAAAACTGTTTTTT.

This clonotype showed up many times. The rearrangement joins TRBV4-2 to TRBJ2-2, with D maybe TRBD2 (5 bases). V was clipped by 1 base and J by 4 bases, with 19 bases between them. Germline V gene lookup returns CDR1 LGHNA and CDR2 YNFKEQ. This CDR3 is built from 18 residues. The CDR3 DNA is TGTGCCAGCAGCCAAGTTTCCATGAGGGAAATCCCCACCGGGGAGCTGTTTTTT. Translation gives CASSQVSMREIPTGELFF.

This clonotype was counted at least ten times. The CDR3 DNA sequence: TGTGCCAGCAGTTTGTCCAGACATAATGAAAAACTGTTTTTT. Translating gives CASSLSRHNEKLFF. The V and J genes are TRBV12-3 or TRBV12-4 and TRBJ1-4; the D is unclear. The germline V and J ends were trimmed by 3 bases and 4 bases, with 9 bases remaining between them. The CDR3 is 14 amino acids.